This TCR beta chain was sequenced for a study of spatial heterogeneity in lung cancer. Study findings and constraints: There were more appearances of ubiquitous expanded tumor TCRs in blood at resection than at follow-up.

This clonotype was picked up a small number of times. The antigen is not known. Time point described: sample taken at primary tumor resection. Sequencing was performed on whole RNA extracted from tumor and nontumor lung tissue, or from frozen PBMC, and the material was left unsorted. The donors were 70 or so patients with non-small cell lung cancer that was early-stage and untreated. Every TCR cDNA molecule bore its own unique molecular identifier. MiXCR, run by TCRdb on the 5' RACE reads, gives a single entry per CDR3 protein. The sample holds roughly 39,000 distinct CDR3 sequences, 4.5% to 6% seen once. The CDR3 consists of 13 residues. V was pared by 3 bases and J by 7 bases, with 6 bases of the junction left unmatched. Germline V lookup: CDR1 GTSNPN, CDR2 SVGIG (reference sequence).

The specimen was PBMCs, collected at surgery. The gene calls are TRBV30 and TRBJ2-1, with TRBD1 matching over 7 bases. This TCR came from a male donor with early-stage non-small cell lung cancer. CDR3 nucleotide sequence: TGTGCCTGGAGATTACAGGGGATTAATGAGCAGTTCTTC. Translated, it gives CAWRLQGINEQFF.